This T cell receptor (beta chain) was sequenced for a study of blood T cell repertoires in COVID-19. About the research overall: Samples taken during acute and convalescent COVID-19 were collected in the United States, Italy and Spain. T cells, B-cell-depleted T cells, or PBMCs supplied cDNA or gDNA.

Germline trimming cut 4 bases from V and 0 bases from J; bases unmatched to any gene: 2. Germline CDR1 reads LNHDA; CDR2 reads SQIVND (reference sequence). CDR3 length equals 14 residues. Per the authors' pipeline: Reference gene primer amplification gave nucleated cell count estimates. Sequencing used immunoSEQ multiplex PCR; TCRdb keeps in-frame clones, though not all of them. V and J calls and clone size are given by that table; D and trimming were obtained from the DNA. In the table there are 120,000 to 150,000 clones, roughly 86% of which are singletons. What was sequenced was peripheral blood. The V call is TRBV19, the J call TRBJ1-2; 7 nucleotides align to TRBD1. The clonotype originates from a human donor with acute or convalescent COVID-19. The donor label of this sample is uncertain. Here the CDR3 reads CASSTGTANYGYTF. Written as DNA, the CDR3 is TGTGCCAGTAGTACTGGGACAGCTAACTATGGCTACACCTTC.